These 30 T cell receptor beta chains were all obtained from the same sample, sequenced in a study of CD4 and CD8 cells across lung adenocarcinoma regions. In TCRdb, the PCR reads were re-called with MiXCR into one record per CDR3 protein. The sample lists approximately 25,000 distinct CDR3 sequences, over 45% occurring once. Sequenced input: CD8+ T cells from the center of a lung tumor. The receptors were sampled from a male donor with lung adenocarcinoma. The CD4 and CD8 labels of this study may be unreliable.

Within the sample, this clonotype is medium-sized. This chain uses TRBV11-3 with TRBJ2-5, with TRBD1 matching over 7 bases. The germline V gene has CDR1 SGHNT and CDR2 YENEEA. V lost 5 bases, J lost 1 base, and 10 bases stayed unmatched. This CDR3 spans 16 amino acids. The CDR3 here is CASSPYRQGAQETQYF. CDR3 sequence (DNA): TGTGCCAGCAGCCCTTATAGACAGGGAGCCCAAGAGACCCAGTACTTC.

As for this clonotype: At one of its ends the junction is not consistent with the germline gene, which may arise from a read error. The chain combines TRBV6-1 with TRBJ2-3, with TRBD1 matching over 10 bases. CDR1 is MNHNS, CDR2 SASEGT, per germline. The CDR3 spans 16 residues. The DNA for the CDR3 is TGTGCCAGCAGTGAAGCCGGGACAGGGGTTGGGGAGACCCAGTATTTC. It is translated as CASSEAGTGVGETQYF.

This clonotype was observed at least ten times. The rearrangement links TRBV4-1 to TRBJ2-5; TRBD1 might be the D (6 bases). Trimming left V 1 base short and J 11 bases short, with 23 bases between. Germline values: CDR1 MGHRA, CDR2 YSYEKL. The CDR3 is 16 amino acids. CDR3 sequence: CASSQGTVHLPREQYF. DNA of the CDR3: TGCGCCAGCAGCCAAGGGACAGTACACCTACCTAGGGAGCAGTACTTC.

The chain is built from TRBV25-1 and TRBJ2-4, with D perhaps matching TRBD1 (7 bases). The CDR3 loop spans 14 amino acids. Germline V lookup: CDR1 MGHDK, CDR2 SYGVNS. V lost 3 bases and J 13 bases, leaving 19 bases between the germline ends. CDR3 coding DNA: TGTGCCAGCAGTGAGACAGGAGGGACAGATATGCAGTACTTC. Protein sequence: CASSETGGTDMQYF.

With respect to this clonotype: At one end the junction does not follow the germline gene, possibly because of a read error. J is TRBJ2-5 and V is TRBV6-5, with D possibly matching TRBD2 (6 bases). The CDR3 contains 15 residues. Germline-derived CDR1 and CDR2 are MNHEY and SVGAGI. The DNA for the CDR3 is TGTGCCGGGGGTTACGGGGGAGGTGACCAAGAGACGCAGTATTTC. Protein sequence: CAGGYGGGDQETQYF.

The count of this clonotype is one. This chain links TRBV20-1 with TRBJ2-7; D is unresolved. Trimming shortened V by 4 bases and J by 6 bases, and 13 bases separated the two germline ends. The CDR3 extends over 12 amino acids. Germline CDR1 DFQATT, CDR2 SNEGSKA (reference sequence). DNA of the CDR3: TGCAGTGCTAAGGTGGGCCCCCCCGAGCAGTACTTC. Encoded protein: CSAKVGPPEQYF.

Details on this clonotype: Germline is not matched at one junction end, which may reflect a read error. V gene TRBV27 combines with J gene TRBJ2-1; 11 bases match TRBD2. The J call may be mistaken, given a closer DNA end match to TRBJ2-5. The CDR3 is made up of 12 amino acids. Looked up from germline, CDR1 is MNHEY and CDR2 is SMNVEV (reference sequence). In DNA form, the CDR3 reads TGCCTTAGCGGGAGGGCCGGGGAGACCCAGTACTTC. Encoded protein: CLSGRAGETQYF.

This clonotype was counted many times. The chain joins TRBV7-2 to TRBJ2-5, with no clear D. V was cut by 5 bases and J by 1 base, with 17 bases left in between. Germline values: CDR1 SGHTA, CDR2 FQGNSA. CDR3 length equals 16 residues. CDR3 loop: CASSPGGVPSQETQYF. In DNA form, the CDR3 reads TGTGCCAGCAGCCCGGGTGGCGTCCCCTCCCAAGAGACCCAGTACTTC.

This clonotype was found once. Its ends do not fully match the called genes, so a read error is possible. This sequence joins TRBV6-1 and TRBJ2-3, with TRBD2 matching over 8 bases. Germline V lookup: CDR1 MNHNS, CDR2 SASEGT. CDR3 size: 14 residues. CDR3 nucleotide sequence: TGTGCCAGGAGCGGGGCGGGAGGCCCAGAGACGCAGTACTTT. Protein product: CARSGAGGPETQYF.

On this clonotype: The junction departs from the called germline gene at one end, perhaps through a read error. The chain joins TRBV27 to TRBJ2-3; D is uncertain. CDR1 and CDR2 from the germline V gene are MNHEY and SMNVEV (reference sequence). The CDR3 is made up of 14 amino acids. The CDR3 region has the DNA TGTGCGGGCAGCCAGGCTGTGAGAACAGAGACGCAGTATTTT. Encoded protein: CAGSQAVRTETQYF.

This chain uses TRBV9 with TRBJ2-1, with D unresolved. CDR1 is SGDLS, CDR2 YYNGEE, per germline. Deletions cut 3 bases from V and 6 bases from J, with 13 bases between. The CDR3 is 14 amino acids. CDR3 sequence: CASSGGAFGNEQFF. CDR3 sequence (DNA): TGTGCCAGCAGCGGGGGTGCGTTTGGCAATGAGCAGTTCTTC.

The J gene is TRBJ2-2, the V gene TRBV5-4; 9 bases are a match to TRBD1. The CDR3 extends over 14 amino acids. Trimming removed 7 bases from V and 7 bases from J; junction bases left unmatched: 8. The germline CDR1 and CDR2 sequences are SGHNT and YYREEE (reference sequence). The CDR3: CASGGQGRGGELFF. The DNA for the CDR3 is TGTGCCAGCGGGGGACAGGGAAGGGGCGGGGAGCTGTTTTTT.

With respect to this clonotype: The germline gene is not matched at one end of the junction; a read error may be the cause. CDR3 in DNA: TGTGCCAGCAGTTACGCGGGGCTAGGGGGAGTGGACCCAGATACGCAGTATTTC. Encoded protein: CASSYAGLGGVDPDTQYF. The J gene is TRBJ2-3, the V gene TRBV6-5; D could derive from TRBD1 or TRBD2 (6 bases each). The CDR3 runs 18 residues. Germline loops: CDR1 MNHEY, CDR2 SVGAGI.

The chain employs TRBV6-5 and TRBJ2-5, with D perhaps being TRBD1 or TRBD2 (6 bases each). This CDR3 comprises 18 residues. Trimming took off 2 bases at V and 2 bases at J, with 21 bases between the two ends. The V gene's germline CDR1 is MNHEY and CDR2 SVGAGI. The CDR3 sequence: CASSYADYGGREQETQYF. For the CDR3, the DNA is TGTGCCAGCAGTTACGCGGACTACGGGGGCCGGGAACAAGAGACCCAGTACTTC.

This clonotype has just one count. No conserved phenylalanine or tryptophan is present at the end of the CDR3, so a read error is the likely explanation. V usage is TRBV6-1 and J usage is TRBJ2-5; 9 bases are shared with TRBD1. Near its end, the DNA agrees better with TRBJ2-6, so the J call may be wrong. The CDR3 consists of 17 residues. Germline V lookup: CDR1 MNHNS, CDR2 SASEGT. The CDR3 loop reads CASSLGTGPSGANVLTS. CDR3 nucleotide sequence: TGTGCCAGCAGCCTAGGGACAGGGCCCTCTGGGGCCAACGTCCTGACTTCG.

This clonotype has only a few counts. This chain uses TRBV4-2 with TRBJ2-3; TRBD2 aligns across 13 bases. CDR1 and CDR2 (germline): LGHNA, YNFKEQ. Trimming removed 0 bases from V and 4 bases from J; junction bases left unmatched: 4. The CDR3 consists of 17 residues. CDR3 nucleotide sequence: TGTGCCAGCAGCCAAGATCAACTAGCGGGAGGGCCAGATACGCAGTATTTT. Translated, it gives CASSQDQLAGGPDTQYF.

The V gene is TRBV28, the J gene TRBJ1-1; D not resolved. Germline-derived CDR1 and CDR2 are MDHEN and SYDVKM. V lost 6 bases to trimming and J lost 4 bases, with 12 bases between them. The CDR3 has 13 amino acids. The CDR3 DNA reads TGTGCCAGCAGCCTAGGGCGCTTCACTGAAGCTTTCTTT. Translating it yields CASSLGRFTEAFF.

This clonotype is medium-sized (0.01 to 0.1%) in the sample. The gene calls are TRBV6-1 and TRBJ2-3, with unresolved D. Trimming removed 6 bases from V and 1 base from J, with 11 bases in between. The germline V gene has CDR1 MNHNS and CDR2 SASEGT. The CDR3 loop spans 14 amino acids. The CDR3 DNA reads as TGTGCCAGCAGACGAGAGTGGGGCACAGATACGCAGTATTTT. Protein sequence: CASRREWGTDTQYF.

This chain connects TRBV6-1 to TRBJ2-1; D may be TRBD1 (5 bases). The J call is uncertain, as TRBJ2-7 better fits the DNA end. The CDR3 is 14 amino acids. Germline assignment: CDR1 MNHNS and CDR2 SASEGT. The CDR3 sequence is CASRSTGRRDEQYF. In DNA, the CDR3 is TGTGCCAGCAGGTCCACAGGAAGGAGAGACGAGCAGTACTTC.

The rearrangement joins TRBV7-2 to TRBJ2-3, with unresolved D. V was cut by 3 bases and J by 6 bases, with 13 bases left in between. Germline loops: CDR1 SGHTA, CDR2 FQGNSA. CDR3 size: 14 residues. This chain's CDR3 is CASSLVRNDDTQYF. CDR3 nucleotides: TGTGCCAGCAGCTTGGTTAGAAATGATGATACGCAGTATTTT.

As DNA, the CDR3 is TGTGCCATGGGGGTTGGGGGGCGGAGCAAAGAGACCCAGTACTTC. It yields the protein CAMGVGGRSKETQYF. The genes are TRBV10-3 and TRBJ2-4; perhaps D is TRBD1 or TRBD2 (6 bases each). The end of the DNA fits TRBJ2-5 better, so the J call may be wrong. CDR3 length equals 15 residues. From germline, CDR1 is ENHRY and CDR2 SYGVKD.

The V and J genes are TRBV6-5 and TRBJ2-2; D possibly corresponds to TRBD2 (5 bases). V was shortened by 2 bases and J by 16 bases, with 20 bases between the two germline ends. The germline CDR1 and CDR2 sequences are MNHEY and SVGAGI. The CDR3 totals 14 residues. CDR3 loop: CASSYVGNTGKQFF. The CDR3 DNA reads as TGTGCCAGCAGTTACGTCGGGAACACCGGTAAGCAGTTTTTT.

The chain recombines TRBV5-6 with TRBJ2-5; TRBD2 agrees at 9 bases. The J call may be wrong; the DNA end is better matched by TRBJ2-1. Per the germline V gene, CDR1 is SGHDT and CDR2 is YYEEEE. CDR3 size: 16 residues. The CDR3 spells CASSLGGRAKPDEQFF. The DNA for the CDR3 is TGTGCCAGCAGCTTGGGCGGGAGGGCAAAGCCCGATGAGCAGTTCTTC.

The sample holds a few counts of this clonotype. The germline gene is not matched at one end of the junction; a read error may be the cause. The CDR3 bases are TGTGCCAGCAGTAAGGGGCTCGGGGGTTGTGACACAGAGACGCAGTATTTC. This translates into CASSKGLGGCDTETQYF. V is TRBV6-1 and J is TRBJ2-3; possible D gene TRBD2, 6 bases. CDR3 length equals 17 residues. The germline V gene encodes CDR1 MNHNS and CDR2 SASEGT.

On this clonotype itself: At one boundary the junction diverges from the germline segment, which might be a read error. The genes are TRBV10-1 and TRBJ2-3; the match to TRBD2 covers 13 bases. This CDR3 spans 15 amino acids. Germline CDR1 and CDR2: WNHNN and SYGVQD (reference sequence). CDR3 sequence (DNA): TGCGCCAGCGGGGGACTAGCGGGAACCAAAAATACTCAGTATTTT. It specifies CASGGLAGTKNTQYF.

Relative to its sample, this clonotype is medium-sized. The chain carries TRBV6-5 and TRBJ2-5, with D perhaps TRBD2 (6 bases). The CDR3 is 14 residues long. Germline V gives CDR1 MNHEY, CDR2 SVGAGI. The V gene lost 2 bases and the J gene lost 5 bases, with 12 bases spanning the gap. The CDR3 region is CASSYGGMGETQYF. The CDR3 DNA sequence: TGTGCCAGCAGTTACGGAGGGATGGGGGAGACCCAGTACTTC.

The chain links TRBV25-1 to TRBJ2-5; D ambiguous. The J call may be mistaken, given a closer DNA end match to TRBJ2-7. This CDR3 is built from 15 residues. Germline-derived CDR1 and CDR2 are MGHDK and SYGVNS. CDR3 nucleotide sequence: TGTGCCAGCAGTGAAGTCCCGGTTCGAGGTTACGAGCAGTACTTC. Translation gives CASSEVPVRGYEQYF.

This clonotype is medium-sized within its sample. The CDR3 protein is CASSEVAGGTTDTQYF. As DNA, the CDR3 is TGTGCCAGCAGTGAAGTAGCGGGAGGGACCACAGATACGCAGTATTTT. The V gene is TRBV6-1, the J gene TRBJ2-3, with 11 bases fitting TRBD2. The CDR3 length is 16 residues. The germline V gene encodes CDR1 MNHNS and CDR2 SASEGT. V gave up 1 base and J gave up 2 bases; unmatched junction bases: 2.

V is TRBV4-1 and J is TRBJ2-5; no reliable D call. CDR1 and CDR2 (germline): MGHRA, YSYEKL. The CDR3 runs 12 residues. The V end was cut by 0 bases, the J end by 6 bases, with 5 bases between. Written as DNA, the CDR3 is TGCGCCAGCAGCCAAGATCGCCAGACCCAGTACTTC. This sequence encodes CASSQDRQTQYF.

The sample holds many counts of this clonotype. The genes are TRBV10-2 and TRBJ2-2; perhaps TRBD2 as D (5 bases). The germline gives CDR1 WSHSY, CDR2 SAAADI. Deletions cut 5 bases from V and 4 bases from J, with 11 bases between. The CDR3 loop spans 14 amino acids. For the CDR3, the DNA is TGCGCCAGCAGTTTTGAGGGATCCACCGGGGAGCTGTTTTTT. Translating it yields CASSFEGSTGELFF.